This T cell receptor (beta chain) was recorded in a study of OX40 agonist ivuxolimab in advanced cancers. The overall study: Patients took ivuxolimab, an agonistic anti-OX40 (CD134) antibody. Dose-escalation patients were diagnosed with hepatocellular carcinoma, melanoma, renal cell cancer or head and neck cancer.

Individuals having autoimmune disease history or systemic immunosuppression were not enrolled. Peripheral blood came from all dose cohorts at three timepoints. Clones were read by immunoSEQ multiplex PCR, and TCRdb kept only the in-frame ones, dropping some. Of 80,000 or so clones in the sample, more than 70% were seen once. CDR1 and CDR2 (germline): ENHRY, SYGVKD. The CDR3 loop spans 17 amino acids. The V gene lost 4 bases and the J gene lost 4 bases, with 19 bases spanning the gap. This TCR derives from an adult with an advanced solid tumor such as melanoma, head and neck, liver or kidney cancer. V usage is TRBV10-3 and J usage is TRBJ2-2; no clear D. Sequences were derived from CD4+ or CD8+ T cells sorted from blood, sampled in a trial of the OX40 agonist ivuxolimab. The CDR3, as DNA: TGTGCCATCAGTGCATACACACCGGACGTAGTCACCGGGGAGCTGTTTTTT. It translates to CAISAYTPDVVTGELFF.